The rows below give T cell receptor beta chains drawn from one sample of a study of T cells in Graves' hyperthyroidism and ophthalmopathy. One entry per CDR3 protein, called by TCRdb with MiXCR from the multiplex PCR reads. The repertoire has about 480,000 distinct CDR3 sequences, around 14% of them found once; the top ten carry 15% to 20%. Sequenced sample: blood. These receptors came from a woman under 30 with Graves' hyperthyroidism. Both conserved end residues are part of each CDR3. The D gene is left open where the match is weak. Not all rows give a size; the values are once, few, many and, for expanded clones, a class.

d_gene,abundance,j_gene,v_gene,CDR3aa,CDR3nt
.,many,TRBJ2-2,TRBV12-3/TRBV12-4,CASSLGGALNTGELFF,TGTGCCAGCAGTTTAGGAGGGGCCTTGAACACCGGGGAGCTGTTTTTT
TRBD1,.,TRBJ2-3,TRBV9,CASGGTGRADTQYF,TGTGCCAGCGGGGGGACAGGGAGGGCAGATACGCAGTATTTT
TRBD1,many,TRBJ2-7,TRBV20-1,CSARDLTGSGEQYF,TGCAGTGCTAGAGATTTGACAGGGTCTGGAGAGCAGTACTTC
.,.,TRBJ1-1,TRBV20-1,CSAAGLGNTEAFF,TGCAGTGCCGCAGGGTTAGGGAACACTGAAGCTTTCTTT
.,.,TRBJ2-1,TRBV28,CASSFLSVNGNEQFF,TGTGCCAGCAGTTTCTTGTCGGTAAACGGGAATGAGCAGTTCTTC
.,many,TRBJ1-2,TRBV12-3/TRBV12-4,CASSLTGPDGYTF,TGTGCCAGCAGTTTAACTGGGCCGGATGGCTACACCTTC
.,many,TRBJ1-2,TRBV29-1,CSVETYLYGYTF,TGCAGCGTTGAGACGTACCTCTATGGCTACACCTTC
.,many,TRBJ2-5,TRBV12-3/TRBV12-4,CASSFSQHQETQYF,TGTGCCAGCAGCTTCAGTCAACACCAAGAGACCCAGTACTTC
.,few,TRBJ2-6,TRBV2,CASSPFRSSGANVLTF,TGTGCCAGCAGCCCCTTCAGGAGCTCTGGGGCCAACGTCCTGACTTTC
.,many,TRBJ2-2,TRBV15,CATSRTENTGELFF,TGTGCCACCAGCAGGACAGAGAACACCGGGGAGCTGTTTTTT
.,.,TRBJ1-2,TRBV4-2,CASSQFYGYTF,TGTGCCAGCAGCCAGTTTTATGGCTACACCTTC
TRBD1,few,TRBJ2-1,TRBV24-1,CATSDADRDPYNEQFF,TGTGCCACCAGCGACGCGGACAGGGACCCCTACAATGAGCAGTTCTTC
TRBD2,many,TRBJ2-1,TRBV11-2,CASSLTSAHRGNEQFF,TGTGCCAGCAGCCTGACTAGCGCCCACAGAGGGAATGAGCAGTTCTTC
.,many,TRBJ2-2,TRBV5-1,CASSLPTGLNTGELFF,TGCGCCAGCAGCTTGCCGACTGGACTGAACACCGGGGAGCTGTTTTTT
TRBD1,many,TRBJ2-4,TRBV6-1,CASSVSGGMTKNIQYF,TGTGCCAGCAGTGTGTCAGGGGGCATGACCAAAAACATTCAGTACTTC
TRBD1,many,TRBJ2-1,TRBV6-2/TRBV6-3,CASSYEGTGASNEQFF,TGTGCCAGCAGTTACGAGGGGACAGGGGCATCGAATGAGCAGTTCTTC
.,many,TRBJ2-7,TRBV12-3/TRBV12-4,CASSYSYEQYF,TGCGCCAGCAGCTACTCCTACGAGCAGTACTTC
.,many,TRBJ2-2,TRBV10-3,CAISDPGQNTGELFF,TGTGCCATCAGTGACCCGGGACAGAACACCGGGGAGCTGTTTTTT
.,.,TRBJ2-1,TRBV25-1,CASSEETGNSYNEQFF,TGTGCCAGCAGTGAAGAAACTGGCAACTCCTACAATGAGCAGTTCTTC
TRBD1,.,TRBJ1-2,TRBV6-1,CASRPGTGEMMGYTF,TGTGCCAGCAGACCCGGGACAGGGGAAATGATGGGCTACACCTTC
.,.,TRBJ2-3,TRBV18,CASSPRVGDTQYF,TGTGCCAGCTCACCGCGAGTTGGAGATACGCAGTATTTT
.,.,TRBJ2-1,TRBV10-1,CARLGTEGSNEQFF,TGCGCCCGCTTGGGCACGGAGGGGAGCAATGAGCAGTTCTTC
TRBD2,.,TRBJ2-1,TRBV2,CASRLTSGGYNEQFF,TGTGCCAGCAGGCTTACTAGCGGGGGTTACAATGAGCAGTTCTTC
TRBD1,many,TRBJ1-2,TRBV9,CASSVGGGQDFYGYTF,TGTGCCAGCAGCGTAGGGGGGGGACAGGACTTCTATGGCTACACCTTC
TRBD2,.,TRBJ2-7,TRBV5-1,CASSSGLAPEQYF,TGCGCCAGCAGCTCAGGACTAGCGCCTGAGCAGTACTTC
.,few,TRBJ2-3,TRBV27,CASSLGWAGSTDTQYF,TGTGCCAGCAGTTTAGGTTGGGCAGGGAGCACAGATACGCAGTATTTT
.,many,TRBJ2-1,TRBV10-3,CAISESGGQSYNEQFF,TGTGCCATCAGTGAGTCGGGGGGCCAGTCCTACAATGAGCAGTTCTTC
TRBD1,many,TRBJ2-3,TRBV12-3/TRBV12-4,CASTGGIDTQYF,TGTGCCTCGACAGGGGGCATAGATACGCAGTATTTT
TRBD2,many,TRBJ2-1,TRBV11-3,CASSLAGVAGYNEQFF,TGTGCCAGCAGCTTAGCGGGAGTAGCGGGATACAATGAGCAGTTCTTC
.,many,TRBJ1-1,TRBV30,CAWSEGAEAFF,TGTGCCTGGAGTGAGGGGGCTGAAGCTTTCTTT
TRBD2,many,TRBJ2-3,TRBV19,CASSVSGKTDTQYF,TGTGCCAGTAGTGTTAGCGGGAAGACTGATACGCAGTATTTT
.,.,TRBJ1-6,TRBV4-1,CASSDDPDFPDSPLHF,TGCGCCAGCAGCGACGACCCCGATTTTCCGGATTCACCCCTCCACTTT
TRBD1,.,TRBJ2-2,TRBV6-1,CASSTGDRINTGELFF,TGTGCCAGCAGTACGGGGGACAGGATAAACACCGGGGAGCTGTTTTTT
.,many,TRBJ2-2,TRBV30,CAWATGTNGPGELFF,TGTGCCTGGGCAACCGGGACAAACGGCCCCGGGGAGCTGTTTTTT
TRBD1,few,TRBJ2-2,TRBV5-6,CASTARGTGLTGELFF,TGTGCCAGCACCGCTCGGGGGACAGGGCTCACCGGGGAGCTGTTTTTT
TRBD2,many,TRBJ2-1,TRBV20-1,CSASREGLNEQFF,TGCAGTGCTAGTCGGGAGGGTTTGAATGAGCAGTTCTTC
.,.,TRBJ1-1,TRBV19,CASSIHEAGRGWTEAFF,TGTGCCAGTAGTATTCACGAGGCAGGGAGGGGGTGGACTGAAGCTTTCTTT
TRBD1,many,TRBJ2-7,TRBV5-1,CASRPRQGADEQYF,TGCGCCAGCAGGCCGAGACAGGGGGCGGATGAGCAGTACTTC
.,many,TRBJ1-5,TRBV20-1,CSASVVNQPQHF,TGCAGTGCTAGTGTTGTTAATCAGCCCCAGCATTTT
TRBD2,many,TRBJ2-1,TRBV29-1,CSVGLALNEQFF,TGCAGCGTTGGACTAGCATTGAATGAGCAGTTCTTC
.,.,TRBJ2-3,TRBV7-6,CASSLGGRGTDTQYF,TGTGCCAGCAGCTTAGGTGGCAGGGGAACAGATACGCAGTATTTT
TRBD1,few,TRBJ1-2,TRBV6-1,CASSSTSPGQGSYTF,TGTGCCAGCAGTTCTACTTCTCCGGGACAGGGGAGCTACACCTTC
.,few,TRBJ2-1,TRBV4-1,CASSLRDFSSYNEQFF,TGCGCCAGCAGCCTCCGGGACTTCAGCTCCTACAATGAGCAGTTCTTC
TRBD1,many,TRBJ2-2,TRBV19,CASSSRTGPFANTGELFF,TGTGCCAGTAGTTCCCGGACAGGCCCATTCGCGAACACCGGGGAGCTGTTTTTT
TRBD1,many,TRBJ2-7,TRBV28,CASKQRMGQAYEQYF,TGTGCCAGCAAACAAAGAATGGGACAGGCATACGAGCAGTACTTC